This T cell receptor beta chain derives from a study of immune evolution from preneoplasia to lung adenocarcinoma. Only in-frame clones appear in the TCRdb table, and some are missing; sequencing was by immunoSEQ multiplex PCR. This table has around 5,000 clones, roughly 79% appearing once. The V end lost 4 bases, the J end lost 8 bases, and 13 bases lay between the germline ends. From germline, CDR1 is LGHNA and CDR2 YNFKEQ. The CDR3 runs 13 residues. Macro-dissection enriched premalignant or tumor cells before nucleic acid extraction. The specimen sequenced was FFPE minimally invasive lung adenocarcinoma tissue. The V and J genes are TRBV4-2 and TRBJ2-3; D unclear. This sequence originates from a person aged 70 to 85 with lung adenocarcinoma. CDR3 sequence reads: CASSRTDVGTQYF. The CDR3 coding sequence is TGTGCCAGCAGCCGGACCGACGTGGGTACGCAGTATTTT.